This TCR beta chain is drawn from a study of beta chain features in type 1 diabetes (dated by TCRdb to the late 2010s). Study-level background: Patients and healthy donors did not differ in mean age, gender distribution, total cell number or subset yield. A total of just under 110,000,000 sorted cells were examined across all samples, and RNA yield correlated strongly with the number of cells per subset. The study compared the TCRB repertoires of sorted circulating CD4+ T cell subsets in recently diagnosed type 1 diabetes patients with those in matched healthy donors. Regulatory and stem cell-like memory subsets were isolated from only 8 patients and about eight healthy donors, whereas naive and central memory subsets came from all 30 or so donors. Broader findings and caveats from the paper: Naive, central memory and regulatory TCRB repertoires appeared to be more similar among patients than among healthy donors. Shorter templates might be favored by PCR, yet because patient and control samples were amplified and corrected together, any such skew would affect both groups equally. Type 1 diabetes patients showed a moderate but significant shortening of TCRB CDR3 length in all four CD4+ subsets. Because the HLA sub-analyses included only small numbers of individuals, any influence of HLA type on TCRB rearrangement was left unresolved. Fewer insertions and more nucleotide deletions at VDJ recombination sites were observed in patients with type 1 diabetes, implying thymic rearrangement abnormalities. Sequencing cDNA rather than genomic DNA could over-represent highly expressing activated cells, although activation and CD3 levels did not differ between groups.

V was cut back by 5 bases and J by 6 bases, leaving a gap of 12 bases between them. From the cysteine through the phenylalanine, the CDR3 covers 13 amino acids. Only the CDR3 part of the read is kept: 39 bases, read in frame from the first base. The germline V gene specifies SGHTA as CDR1 and FQGNSA as CDR2. This clone was observed a few times. Its cognate antigen has yet to be identified. No per-base quality is available; no much larger clone lies one base away. All of the isolated RNA was reverse transcribed with the High Capacity cDNA Reverse Transcription Kit, so expressed TCRB transcripts were sequenced. Deep immunoSEQ sequencing was performed on naive, central memory and regulatory T cell samples, with an average of around 3.4 million total reads per sample. Sorted cells were lysed in RLT buffer and RNA was extracted with DNase-treated RNeasy Micro or Mini kits, depending on cell number. To prevent cross-contamination, each cell subset was processed individually, whereas patient and healthy donor samples were processed jointly. Using the immunoSEQ multiplex PCR, TCRB sequences were amplified from cDNA into 87-bp fragments spanning the CDR3 region. The amplicons were sequenced using the Illumina HiSeq platform. As for the authors' bioinformatics: Synthetic template baselines were used to correct PCR bias computationally, reads within Hamming distance 2 were collapsed together, and singletons that could not be merged were discarded. Reads were aligned against IMGT so that V, D and J genes, CDR3 length and insertions or deletions at six rearrangement sites could be assigned. Within each subset, clonotype counts were normalized to the number of sorted cells before true diversity and Gini coefficients were calculated with the tcR R package. The overlap coefficient, calculated on TCRB nucleotide sequences, was used to measure repertoire sharing. As a proxy for the pre-selection repertoire, out-of-frame TCRB sequences from naive cells were analyzed. Imported from immuneACCESS, the table was reduced by TCRdb to in-frame sequences with V and J called. These copies leave out some clones; in studies compared against another copy, an unresolved V gene accounts for under half, and the cause of the remainder is not known. That table gives V, J and clone size, and the DNA gave D and trimming. Present in this sample are hundreds of thousands of clones, around an eighth of which were seen just once. Roughly 0.04% of the sample comes from the top ten.

From each donor, a single peripheral blood sample of approximately 110 mL on average was drawn into heparinised tubes. Naive, central memory, regulatory and stem cell-like memory CD4+ T cells were sorted on a BD FACSAria II using a panel including CD45RO, CCR7, CD25, CD127, CD95 and CD27. All sorted populations exceeded 95% purity. PBMCs were isolated immediately by Lymphoprep density gradient centrifugation and stained directly without culture. So that batch effects would be minimized, each experiment stained and sorted samples in pairs, pairing one healthy donor with one patient. This clonotype was obtained from a man aged 18 to 29 with type 1 diabetes. The sample was naive CD4+ T cells from blood. This specimen's cell subset or site label, interpreted: true naive CD4+ T cells. The chain employs TRBV7-2 and TRBJ2-3; the D gene may be TRBD1 or TRBD2, since each aligns over 5 bases. The CDR3 region reads CASSQRGGDTQYF. DNA sequence: TGTGCCAGCAGCCAAAGGGGCGGGGATACGCAGTATTTT. This CDR3, with the reference TRBV7-2 and TRBJ2-3 proteins standing in past its ends, gives the full variable domain GAGVSQSPSNKVTEKGKDVELRCDPISGHTALYWYRQSLGQGLEFLIYFQGNSAPDKSGLPSDRFSAERTGGSVSTLTIQRTQQEDSAVYLCASSQRGGDTQYFGPGTRLTVL.